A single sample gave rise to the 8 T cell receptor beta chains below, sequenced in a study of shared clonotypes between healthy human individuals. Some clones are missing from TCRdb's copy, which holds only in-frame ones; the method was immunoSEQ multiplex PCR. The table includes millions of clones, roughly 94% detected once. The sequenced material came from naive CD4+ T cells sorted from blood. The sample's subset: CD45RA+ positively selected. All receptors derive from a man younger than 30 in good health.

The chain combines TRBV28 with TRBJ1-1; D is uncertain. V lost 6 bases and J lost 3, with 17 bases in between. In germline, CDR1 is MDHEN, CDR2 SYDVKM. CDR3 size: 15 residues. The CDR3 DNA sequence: TGTGCCAGCAGGGATAGTGGGAAAGCGTACACTGAAGCTTTCTTT. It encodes CASRDSGKAYTEAFF.

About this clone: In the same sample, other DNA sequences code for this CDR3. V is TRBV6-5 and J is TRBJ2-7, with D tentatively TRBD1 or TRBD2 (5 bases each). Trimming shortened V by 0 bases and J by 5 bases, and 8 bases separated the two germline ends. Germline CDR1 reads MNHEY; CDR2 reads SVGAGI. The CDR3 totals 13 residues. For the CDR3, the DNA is TGTGCCAGCAGTTACTCGCTGGGGGACGAGCAGTACTTC. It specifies CASSYSLGDEQYF.

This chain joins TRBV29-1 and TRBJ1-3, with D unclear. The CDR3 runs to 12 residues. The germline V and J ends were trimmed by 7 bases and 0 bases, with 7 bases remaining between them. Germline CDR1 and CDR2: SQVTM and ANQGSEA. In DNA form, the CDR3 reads TGCAGCGCTGGATACTCTGGAAACACCATATATTTT. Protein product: CSAGYSGNTIYF.

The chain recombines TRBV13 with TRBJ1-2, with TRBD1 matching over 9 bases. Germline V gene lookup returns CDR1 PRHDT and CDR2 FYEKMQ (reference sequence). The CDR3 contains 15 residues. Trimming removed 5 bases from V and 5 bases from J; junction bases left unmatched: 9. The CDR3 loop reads CASSERGTGIYGYTF. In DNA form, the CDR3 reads TGTGCCAGCAGCGAGCGAGGGACAGGGATATATGGCTACACCTTC. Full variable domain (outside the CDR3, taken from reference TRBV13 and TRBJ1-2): AAGVIQSPRHLIKEKRETATLKCYPIPRHDTVYWYQQGPGQDPQFLISFYEKMQSDKGSIPDRFSAQQFSDYHSELNMSSLELGDSALYFCASSERGTGIYGYTFGSGTRLTVV.

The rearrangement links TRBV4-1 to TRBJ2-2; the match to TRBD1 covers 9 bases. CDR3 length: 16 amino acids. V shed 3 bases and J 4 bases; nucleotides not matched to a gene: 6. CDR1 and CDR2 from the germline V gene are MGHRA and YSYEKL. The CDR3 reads CASSHLGQGGTGELFF. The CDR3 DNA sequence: TGCGCCAGCAGCCACTTGGGACAGGGTGGCACCGGGGAGCTGTTTTTT.

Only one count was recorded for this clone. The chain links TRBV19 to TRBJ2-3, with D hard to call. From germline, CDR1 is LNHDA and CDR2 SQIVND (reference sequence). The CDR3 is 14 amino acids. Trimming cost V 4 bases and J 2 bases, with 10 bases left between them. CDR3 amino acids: CASSNGGDTDTQYF. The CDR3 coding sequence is TGTGCCAGTAGTAACGGCGGAGACACAGATACGCAGTATTTT.

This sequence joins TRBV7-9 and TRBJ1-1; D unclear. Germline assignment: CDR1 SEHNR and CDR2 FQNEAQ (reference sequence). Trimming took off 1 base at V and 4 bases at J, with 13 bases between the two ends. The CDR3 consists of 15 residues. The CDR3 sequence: CASSLGGVKGTEAFF. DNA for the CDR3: TGTGCCAGCAGCTTAGGTGGGGTTAAGGGCACTGAAGCTTTCTTT.

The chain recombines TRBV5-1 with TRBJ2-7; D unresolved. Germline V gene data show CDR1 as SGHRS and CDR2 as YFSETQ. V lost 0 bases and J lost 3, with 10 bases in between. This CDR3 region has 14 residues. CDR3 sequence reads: CASSLGAARYEQYF. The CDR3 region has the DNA TGCGCCAGCAGCTTGGGCGCGGCCCGCTACGAGCAGTACTTC.